Detailed here is one TCR beta chain. Its antigen specificity is not known. No per-base quality is available; no much larger clone lies one base away. According to the germline V gene, CDR1 reads MNHEY and CDR2 reads SVGAGI. The cysteine opens and the phenylalanine closes a CDR3 of 16 amino acids. CDR3 DNA is the only sequence kept; it has 48 bases, read in frame from the first base. V and J are trimmed by 4 bases and 2 bases, and the gene matches miss 8 bases of the junction. The data belong to a study of T cells after yellow fever vaccination (dated by TCRdb to between 2018 and 2020). With regard to the full study: The SMART-Seq v4 Ultra Low Input RNA kit was used to prepare libraries from fractions with low cell numbers. To follow T-cell clones before and after primary and booster YFV17D yellow fever vaccination, bulk TCR alpha and beta repertoires were sequenced over time. Blood samples were taken at several timepoints before and after primary and secondary immunization, and bulk PBMC replicates and cell subsets were isolated. Two healthy male donors made up the cohort, one aged 18 to 30 years and the other aged 30 to 40 years.

What the authors observed across the whole study: A small fraction of clonotypes showed up in both the CD4 and CD8 compartments, probably as a result of convergent recombination. Because the study included only a couple of donors, the extent to which the findings can be generalized is limited. Most clones expanded after primary vaccination (roughly 96% of CD4 and around 89% of CD8) were re-detected after the booster, suggesting that broad memory maintenance occurred. Computational filtering was required because FACS-sorted repertoires could contain abundant contaminating clonotypes from the bulk population. The secondary T-cell response was weaker than the primary response but faster, peaking on day 5 instead of day 15.

This specimen's treatment or condition label, per the study, means: live attenuated yellow fever vaccine strain. At each blood-draw timepoint, two biological replicates of bulk PBMCs were obtained. PBMCs were isolated from peripheral blood using a standard Ficoll-Paque protocol. RNA was extracted with TriZol from bulk PBMCs, CD4 and CD8 fractions, and dextramer-positive and dextramer-negative fractions. TCR cDNA was synthesized by 5'RACE template switching, which introduced a universal primer site and unique molecular identifiers. cDNA synthesis was primed from both the TCR alpha and TCR beta constant segments. Libraries were amplified in two PCR steps, with sample barcodes and sequencing adapters added in the second step. Libraries were sequenced on Illumina HiSeq 2500 (2x100 bp) or NovaSeq (2x150 bp). The paper's processing steps were these. MIGEC was used to demultiplex reads and collapse the reads into UMI consensus sequences, and MiXCR was used for V(D)J alignment. Using edgeR on replicate PBMC samples, clonotypes were called vaccine-responding if FDR was below 0.01 and the log2 fold change was above 5 up to day 15. Each bulk clonotype was labeled CD4 or CD8 based on which sequenced repertoire, CD4 or CD8, contained the clonotype at higher abundance. The public reads were quality trimmed at Q25 with fastp and then assembled into clones with MiXCR by TCRdb, keeping productive beta chains. CDR3 protein sequences are deduplicated, and each keeps its most common genes and DNA. TCRdb's processing, not the study's, gives the V and J calls here. Recorded for this sample are under 600,000 distinct CDR3 sequences; 21% of them occurred a single time. The ten largest clones represent about 16% of the sample.

The TCR was taken from a man in his late teens or twenties who received the YFV17D yellow fever vaccine. The starting material was PBMCs, obtained around 3 weeks after the first yellow fever vaccination. This sequence uses TRBV6-5 and TRBJ2-3; 8 nucleotides in the junction match TRBD1. The base sequence is TGTGCCAGCAGTTCGACAGGGGTATCTAACACAGATACGCAGTATTTT. Its coded protein is CASSSTGVSNTDTQYF.